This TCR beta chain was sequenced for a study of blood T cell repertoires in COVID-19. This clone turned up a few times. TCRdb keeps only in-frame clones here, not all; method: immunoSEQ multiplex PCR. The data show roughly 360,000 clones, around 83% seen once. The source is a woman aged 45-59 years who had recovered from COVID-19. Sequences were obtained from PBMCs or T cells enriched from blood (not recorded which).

The CDR3 loop reads CASSEMTGRTEAFF. The CDR3 region has the DNA TGTGCCAGCAGTGAAATGACAGGGAGGACTGAAGCTTTCTTT. The gene calls are TRBV2 and TRBJ1-1; 7 nucleotides match TRBD1. The V segment lost 2 bases and the J segment 5 bases; nucleotides outside the gene matches: 5. The germline V gene encodes CDR1 SNHLY and CDR2 FYNNEI. The CDR3 has 14 residues.